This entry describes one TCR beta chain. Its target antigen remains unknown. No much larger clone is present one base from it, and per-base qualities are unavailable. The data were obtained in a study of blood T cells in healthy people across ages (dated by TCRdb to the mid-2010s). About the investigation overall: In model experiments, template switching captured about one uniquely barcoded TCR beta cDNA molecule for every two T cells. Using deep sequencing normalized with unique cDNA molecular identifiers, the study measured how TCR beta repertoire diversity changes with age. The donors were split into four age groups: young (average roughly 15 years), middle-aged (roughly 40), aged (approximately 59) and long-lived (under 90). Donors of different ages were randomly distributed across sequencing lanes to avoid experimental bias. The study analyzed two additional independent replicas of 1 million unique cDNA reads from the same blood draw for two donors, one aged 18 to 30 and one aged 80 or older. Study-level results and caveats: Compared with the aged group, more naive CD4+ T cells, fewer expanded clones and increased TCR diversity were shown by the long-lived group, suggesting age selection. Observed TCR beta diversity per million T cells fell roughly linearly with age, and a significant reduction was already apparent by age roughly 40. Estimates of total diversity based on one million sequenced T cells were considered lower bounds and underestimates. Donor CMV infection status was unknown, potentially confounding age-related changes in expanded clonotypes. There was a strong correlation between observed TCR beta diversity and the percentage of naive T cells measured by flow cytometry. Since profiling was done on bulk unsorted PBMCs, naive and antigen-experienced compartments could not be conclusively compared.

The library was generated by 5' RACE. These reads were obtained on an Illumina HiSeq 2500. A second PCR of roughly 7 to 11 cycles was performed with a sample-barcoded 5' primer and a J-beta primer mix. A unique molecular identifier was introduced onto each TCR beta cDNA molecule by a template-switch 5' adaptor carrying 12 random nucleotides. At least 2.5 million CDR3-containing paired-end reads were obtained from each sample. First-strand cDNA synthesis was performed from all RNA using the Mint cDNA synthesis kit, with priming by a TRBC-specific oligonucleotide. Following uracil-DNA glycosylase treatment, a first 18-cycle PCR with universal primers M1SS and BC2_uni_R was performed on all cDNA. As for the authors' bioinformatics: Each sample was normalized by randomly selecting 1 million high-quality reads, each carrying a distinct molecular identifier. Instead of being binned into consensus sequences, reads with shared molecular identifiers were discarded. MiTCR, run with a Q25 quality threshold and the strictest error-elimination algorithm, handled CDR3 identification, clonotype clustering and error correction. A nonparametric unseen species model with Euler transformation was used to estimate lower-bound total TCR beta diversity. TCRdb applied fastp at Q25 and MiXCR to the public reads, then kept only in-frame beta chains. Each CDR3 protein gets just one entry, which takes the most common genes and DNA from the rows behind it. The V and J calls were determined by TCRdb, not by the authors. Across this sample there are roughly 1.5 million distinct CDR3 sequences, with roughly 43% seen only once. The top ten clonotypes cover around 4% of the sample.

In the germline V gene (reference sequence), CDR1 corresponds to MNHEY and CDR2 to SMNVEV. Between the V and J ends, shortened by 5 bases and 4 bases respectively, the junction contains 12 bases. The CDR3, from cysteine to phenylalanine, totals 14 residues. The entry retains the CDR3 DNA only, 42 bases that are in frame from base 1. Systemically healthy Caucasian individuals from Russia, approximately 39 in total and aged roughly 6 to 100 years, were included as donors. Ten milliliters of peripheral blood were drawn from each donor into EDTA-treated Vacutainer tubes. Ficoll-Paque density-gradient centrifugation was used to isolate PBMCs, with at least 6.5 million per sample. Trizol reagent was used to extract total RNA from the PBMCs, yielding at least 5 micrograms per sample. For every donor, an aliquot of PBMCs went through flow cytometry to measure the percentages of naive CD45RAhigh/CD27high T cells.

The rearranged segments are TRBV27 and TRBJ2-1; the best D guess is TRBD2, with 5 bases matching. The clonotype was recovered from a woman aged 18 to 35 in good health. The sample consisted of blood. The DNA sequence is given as TGTGCCAGCAGTCCGAAAGCGGCGTACAATGAGCAGTTCTTC. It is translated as CASSPKAAYNEQFF.